These 12 T cell receptor beta chains came from one sample sequenced in a study of blood T cell repertoires in COVID-19. Sequencing used immunoSEQ multiplex PCR; TCRdb keeps in-frame clones, though not all of them. The sample holds 100,000 to 150,000 clones, 86% seen once. The sample consisted of peripheral blood. These receptors all come from a human donor in a cohort sampled during active COVID-19.

The V and J genes are TRBV2 and TRBJ1-2; D remains ambiguous. V lost 7 bases to trimming and J lost 3 bases, with 12 bases between them. CDR3 length: 13 residues. Germline loops: CDR1 SNHLY, CDR2 FYNNEI. The CDR3 sequence: CASTLAEDYGYTF. The CDR3 DNA is TGTGCCAGCACACTCGCGGAGGACTATGGCTACACCTTC. Filled out from reference TRBV2 and TRBJ1-2, the complete variable domain reads EPEVTQTPSHQVTQMGQEVILRCVPISNHLYFYWYRQILGQKVEFLVSFYNNEISEKSEIFDDQFSVERPDGSNFTLKIRSTKLEDSAMYFCASTLAEDYGYTFGSGTRLTVV.

V and J are TRBV4-2 and TRBJ2-2, with D perhaps TRBD2 (5 bases). CDR1 is LGHNA, CDR2 YNFKEQ, per germline. This CDR3 spans 12 amino acids. V was clipped by 7 bases and J by 6 bases, with 9 bases between them. The CDR3 reads CASMTEAGELFF. The CDR3 nucleotides are TGTGCCAGCATGACGGAGGCCGGGGAGCTGTTTTTT.

The J gene is TRBJ2-1, the V gene TRBV24-1, with D perhaps matching TRBD2 (5 bases). The germline V gene has CDR1 KGHDR and CDR2 SFDVKD. This CDR3 has 16 residues. Trimming cost V 4 bases and J 0 bases, with 12 bases left between them. CDR3 protein: CATSDRTSSSYNEQFF. The CDR3 coding sequence is TGTGCCACCAGTGACCGAACTAGTTCCTCCTACAATGAGCAGTTCTTC.

This clone was recorded once. This chain connects TRBV6-6 to TRBJ2-4; TRBD2 is a possible D gene (6 bases). CDR1 is MNHNY and CDR2 is SVGAGI in the germline V gene (reference sequence). The CDR3 contains 15 residues. V was cut by 5 bases and J by 1 base, with 12 bases left in between. CDR3 protein: CASSASGVAKNIQYF. CDR3 in DNA: TGTGCCAGCAGTGCCTCGGGGGTGGCCAAAAACATTCAGTACTTC.

The rearrangement uses TRBV27 and TRBJ2-7, with TRBD2 matching 8 bases. CDR3 length: 12 residues. V shed 4 bases and J 10 bases; nucleotides not matched to a gene: 6. The germline V gene encodes CDR1 MNHEY and CDR2 SMNVEV (reference sequence). CDR3 residues: CASSSPLAGQYF. In DNA, the CDR3 is TGTGCCAGCAGTTCACCGTTAGCGGGACAGTACTTC.

The V gene is TRBV28, the J gene TRBJ2-7; 8 bases are a match to TRBD1. The CDR3 totals 12 residues. CDR1 and CDR2 (germline): MDHEN, SYDVKM. J lost 3 bases, V lost 8 bases, and 3 bases had no gene match. The CDR3 DNA follows: TGTGCCAGCGAAGGGACAGGCTACGAGCAGTACTTC. The encoded protein is CASEGTGYEQYF.

This chain uses TRBV5-4 with TRBJ2-7, with 12 bases matching TRBD1. The trim removed 4 bases at V and 3 bases at J, leaving 5 bases unmatched. In germline, CDR1 is SGHNT, CDR2 YYREEE (reference sequence). This CDR3 comprises 15 residues. CDR3 DNA: TGTGCCAGCAGCCACCGGGACAGGGGGCACTACGAGCAGTACTTC. Protein sequence: CASSHRDRGHYEQYF.

J is TRBJ2-7 and V is TRBV13; TRBD2 agrees at 7 bases. The CDR3 sequence is 13 residues long. CDR1 and CDR2 from the germline V gene are PRHDT and FYEKMQ (reference sequence). With V trimmed by 3 bases and J by 9 bases, 8 bases remained unmatched. The CDR3 loop is CASSFRWEGGQYF. Written as DNA, the CDR3 is TGTGCCAGCAGCTTTCGTTGGGAGGGAGGGCAGTACTTC.

The V and J genes are TRBV6-5 and TRBJ1-2, with TRBD1 as a possible D gene (6 bases). This CDR3 has 14 residues. Germline CDR1 MNHEY, CDR2 SVGAGI. The ends were cut back, 4 bases at V and 8 bases at J, with 17 bases in the middle. CDR3 nucleotides: TGTGCCAGCAGTTCTACAGGGATGGTCGGCGGCTACACCTTC. It specifies CASSSTGMVGGYTF.

The chain employs TRBV6-1 and TRBJ1-2, with D possibly being TRBD1 (5 bases). V lost 2 bases and J lost 5, with 12 bases in between. This CDR3 region has 14 residues. Germline V CDR1 and CDR2: MNHNS, SASEGT. The CDR3 here is CASSEMGPAYGYTF. The CDR3, as DNA: TGTGCCAGCAGTGAAATGGGGCCCGCGTATGGCTACACCTTC.

The chain is built from TRBV7-9 and TRBJ1-1; the D gene is possibly TRBD1 (6 bases). Trimming left V 6 bases short and J 2 bases short, with 25 bases between. The germline gives CDR1 SEHNR, CDR2 FQNEAQ (reference sequence). CDR3 length: 18 amino acids. CDR3 amino acids: CASRQPPYDGTSNTEAFF. DNA for the CDR3: TGTGCCAGCAGGCAACCCCCCTATGACGGGACAAGTAACACTGAAGCTTTCTTT.

A single count supports this clone. Within the sample, other DNA sequences also encode this same CDR3. The V and J genes are TRBV11-2 and TRBJ2-7; D unclear. From germline, CDR1 is SGHAT and CDR2 FQNNGV. V gave up 4 bases and J gave up 3 bases, with 4 bases separating them. The CDR3 loop spans 11 amino acids. As DNA, the CDR3 is TGTGCCAGCAGCTCCTACTACGAGCAGTACTTC. It yields the protein CASSSYYEQYF.